The clone carrying this T cell receptor beta chain was found many times. No antigen is known for it. At one end, the junction sequence differs from germline, possibly due to a read error. The data are from a study of identical twins. Study results and limitations: Twins' surplus sharing was weaker for beta out-of-frame sequences. There is a chance that invariant MAIT and iNKT cells partially muddied zero-insertion analyses. Models predicted less out-of-frame TCR alpha sharing in monozygotic twins than was found.

Only healthy Caucasians were enrolled as donors. TCRdb reprocessed the 5' RACE reads via MiXCR and lists one record per CDR3 protein. The sample includes approximately 1.8 million distinct CDR3 sequences, less than 35% of them seen just once. The CDR3 totals 14 residues. Germline V lookup: CDR1 SGHRS, CDR2 YFSETQ. The origin of this receptor is a newborn girl in good health. The chain joins TRBV5-1 to TRBJ1-1; D may be TRBD1 (6 bases). Sequenced input: cord blood. CDR3 coding DNA: TGTGCCAGCAGTTTGTGGACAGCTAACACTGAAGCTTTCTTT. The encoded protein is CASSLWTANTEAFF.